This T cell receptor beta chain was profiled in a study of vaccination effects on CD4 cells after COVID-19. Study details: Vaccination of participants consisted of two doses of either the BNT162b2 or mRNA-1273 vaccine. Peptides at roughly 9.2 ug/ml and IL-2 at approximately 9.1 IU/ml were added to approximately 2 million PBMC per well.

For this clone: The antigen remains unidentified.

Culturing for more than 9 days preceded CD4+ T cell isolation. General study findings and limits: Marked contraction was observed in infection-induced and vaccine-induced clones late after vaccination.

The CDR3 is 12 residues long. V shed 4 bases and J 6 bases; nucleotides not matched to a gene: 2. Per the germline V gene, CDR1 is MNHEY and CDR2 is SVGEGT. Clones were read by immunoSEQ multiplex PCR, and TCRdb kept only the in-frame ones, dropping some. The top ten clones hold roughly 1.9% of a sample with tens of thousands of clones, approximately 80% of them seen once. This clonotype was obtained from a human donor who received a COVID-19 vaccine. The sample in question was CD4+ T cells from PBMCs cultured without peptide, obtained before COVID-19 vaccination. This chain connects TRBV6-2 or TRBV6-3 to TRBJ1-1, with 7 bases lining up with TRBD1. The CDR3 here is CASSSGTAEAFF. As DNA, the CDR3 is TGTGCCAGCAGTTCCGGGACAGCTGAAGCTTTCTTT.